This entry lists 7 T cell receptor beta chains sequenced from one sample in a study of blood T cell repertoires in COVID-19. Generated by immunoSEQ multiplex PCR, the TCRdb table keeps only in-frame clones and is missing some. Among some 350,000 clones listed, about 90% were seen once. Sequencing input: PBMCs or T cells enriched from blood (not recorded which). All receptors come from a woman in her 30s who had recovered from COVID-19.

About this clone itself: Other DNA sequences in the sample encode the same CDR3. The chain is built from TRBV6-5 and TRBJ1-5; 7 nucleotides align to TRBD1. In germline, CDR1 is MNHEY, CDR2 SVGAGI. V lost 3 bases and J lost 0; bases outside the gene matches: 2. The CDR3 contains 15 residues. The CDR3 nucleotides read TGTGCCAGCAGTTATTACAGGGGTAGCAATCAGCCCCAGCATTTT. It yields the protein CASSYYRGSNQPQHF.

The chain recombines TRBV6-6 with TRBJ2-1, with TRBD2 matching over 10 bases. CDR1 and CDR2 from the germline V gene are MNHNY and SVGAGI (reference sequence). J was trimmed by 2 bases and V by 6 bases; bases with no gene match: 7. The CDR3 covers 16 residues. CDR3 DNA sequence: TGTGCCAGCAGGCAAACTAGCGGGACTACCTACAATGAGCAGTTCTTC. It yields the protein CASRQTSGTTYNEQFF.

The rearrangement joins TRBV18 to TRBJ1-5; D might be TRBD1 (6 bases). Germline-derived CDR1 and CDR2 are KGHSH and LQKENI. The CDR3 spans 14 residues. Trimming stripped 5 bases from V and 0 bases from J, with 8 bases between. Written as DNA, the CDR3 is TGTGCCAGCTCAGAGGGGGTTAGCAATCAGCCCCAGCATTTT. Its protein product is CASSEGVSNQPQHF.

This sequence joins TRBV5-6 and TRBJ2-7; D ambiguous. Trimming left V 0 bases short and J 0 bases short, with 7 bases between. This CDR3 spans 14 amino acids. Germline lookup yields CDR1 SGHDT and CDR2 YYEEEE. The CDR3 reads CASSLEHSSYEQYF. CDR3 coding DNA: TGTGCCAGCAGCTTGGAACATTCCTCCTACGAGCAGTACTTC.

This chain joins TRBV28 and TRBJ1-3; no firm D call. Germline V gives CDR1 MDHEN, CDR2 SYDVKM. Between the trimmed V and J ends, which lost 1 base and 0 bases, there was a span of 7 bases. The CDR3 contains 15 residues. In DNA form, the CDR3 reads TGTGCCAGCAGTTTATCCCTTCTCTCTGGAAACACCATATATTTT. It codes for CASSLSLLSGNTIYF. The full variable domain, with the rest looked up from reference TRBV28 and TRBJ1-3, is DVKVTQSSRYLVKRTGEKVFLECVQDMDHENMFWYRQDPGLGLRLIYFSYDVKMKEKGDIPEGYSVSREKKERFSLILESASTNQTSMYLCASSLSLLSGNTIYFGEGSWLTVV.

The V call is TRBV19, the J call TRBJ2-1; weak D call: TRBD1 (6 bases). Trimming removed 5 bases from V and 5 bases from J, with 13 bases in between. CDR3 length: 14 amino acids. Germline-derived CDR1 and CDR2 are LNHDA and SQIVND (reference sequence). The CDR3 DNA sequence: TGTGCCAGTAGTCCAAAAAACAGGGACAATGAGCAGTTCTTC. Its protein product is CASSPKNRDNEQFF.

Regarding this clone: Other DNA sequences from this sample encode an identical CDR3 as well. The chain couples TRBV5-1 to TRBJ1-2; D gene ambiguous. V was clipped by 1 base and J by 3 bases, with 7 bases between them. The germline CDR1 and CDR2 sequences are SGHRS and YFSETQ. CDR3 length: 13 residues. CDR3 bases: TGCGCCAGCAGCTTGCAGACTTACTATGGCTACACCTTC. Its translation: CASSLQTYYGYTF.